This T cell receptor (beta chain) was sequenced in a study of cytomegalovirus exposure and HLA in healthy donors. The study ran its PCR with 60 Vbeta and 13 Jbeta primers. Libraries were prepared by immunoSEQ multiplex PCR; TCRdb keeps only in-frame clonotypes and omits some of them. The table includes fewer than 200,000 clones, roughly 79% detected once. The CDR3 contains 17 residues. Germline CDR1 SGHTS, CDR2 YDEGEE. The material sequenced was PBMCs. The TCR was taken from a woman between 45 and 65 years old in good health and CMV-seronegative. The V and J genes are TRBV5-8 and TRBJ2-5; 11 bases are a match to TRBD1. The end of the DNA aligns better with TRBJ2-7, so the J call may be wrong. CDR3 sequence (DNA): TGTGCCAGCAGCTTGCGGTCCGGGACAGGGGGATCCTACGAGCAGTACTTC. This gives the protein CASSLRSGTGGSYEQYF.